The subject of this entry is one T cell receptor beta chain. This entry comes from a study of cytomegalovirus exposure and HLA in healthy donors. The germline gives CDR1 MDHEN, CDR2 SYDVKM. CDR3 length: 14 amino acids. Between the trimmed V and J ends, which lost 5 bases and 6 bases, there was a span of 16 bases. The PCR contained 60 Vbeta and 13 Jbeta primers. Profiled with immunoSEQ multiplex PCR; TCRdb holds only in-frame clones, not every one. The profile shows 160,000 or so clones, over 80% of them singletons. The sequencing sample was made of PBMCs. This sequence was found in a woman younger than 35 in good health and CMV-seronegative. The chain employs TRBV28 and TRBJ1-1, with TRBD1 as a possible D gene (6 bases). The CDR3 protein is CASSLQQGYAEAFF. CDR3 in DNA: TGTGCCAGCAGTCTCCAGCAGGGGTACGCTGAAGCTTTCTTT.